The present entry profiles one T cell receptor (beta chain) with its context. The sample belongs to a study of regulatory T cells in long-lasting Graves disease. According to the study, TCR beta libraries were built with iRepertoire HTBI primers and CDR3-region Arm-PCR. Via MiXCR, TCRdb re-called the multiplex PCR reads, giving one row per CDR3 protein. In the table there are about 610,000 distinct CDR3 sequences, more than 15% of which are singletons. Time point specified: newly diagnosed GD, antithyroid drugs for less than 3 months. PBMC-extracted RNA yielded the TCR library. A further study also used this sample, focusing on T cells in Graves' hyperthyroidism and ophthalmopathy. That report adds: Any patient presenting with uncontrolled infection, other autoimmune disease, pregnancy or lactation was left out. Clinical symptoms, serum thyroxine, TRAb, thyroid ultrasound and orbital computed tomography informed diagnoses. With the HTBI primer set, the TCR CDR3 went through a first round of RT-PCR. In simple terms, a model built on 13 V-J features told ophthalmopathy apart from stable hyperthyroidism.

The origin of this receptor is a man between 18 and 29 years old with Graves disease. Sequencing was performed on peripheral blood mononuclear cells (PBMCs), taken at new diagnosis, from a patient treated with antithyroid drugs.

In nucleotides, the CDR3 is TGCAGTGCTACTACATCGTCACAGGGGGTTGATGGCTACACCTTC. This sequence encodes CSATTSSQGVDGYTF. This chain joins TRBV20-1 and TRBJ1-2; 8 positions match TRBD1. Germline CDR1 reads DFQATT; CDR2 reads SNEGSKA (reference sequence). The CDR3 has 15 residues. With V trimmed by 4 bases and J by 6 bases, 13 bases remained unmatched.